This T cell receptor (beta chain) was sequenced in a study of shared clonotypes between healthy human individuals. This clone was recorded only once. Method: immunoSEQ multiplex PCR; TCRdb's copy keeps in-frame clones and lacks some. The repertoire has approximately 2.5 million clones, 80% to 95% of them found once; the top ten carry approximately 0.37%. CDR1 is SGHAT and CDR2 is FQNNGV in the germline V gene. The CDR3 is made up of 17 amino acids. V was clipped by 2 bases and J by 7 bases; unmatched bases: 7. This chain joins TRBV11-2 and TRBJ2-5, with TRBD2 matching 16 bases. The TCR comes from a man younger than 30 in good health. Some clones in this sample may be carry-over from other donors' samples. Sample: naive CD4+ T cells from PBMCs. This sample's subset: CD45RA+ positively selected. CDR3 sequence (DNA): TGTGCCAGCAGCTTATCGGGGACTAGCGGGAGGGAAGGGACCCAGTACTTC. This codes for CASSLSGTSGREGTQYF.